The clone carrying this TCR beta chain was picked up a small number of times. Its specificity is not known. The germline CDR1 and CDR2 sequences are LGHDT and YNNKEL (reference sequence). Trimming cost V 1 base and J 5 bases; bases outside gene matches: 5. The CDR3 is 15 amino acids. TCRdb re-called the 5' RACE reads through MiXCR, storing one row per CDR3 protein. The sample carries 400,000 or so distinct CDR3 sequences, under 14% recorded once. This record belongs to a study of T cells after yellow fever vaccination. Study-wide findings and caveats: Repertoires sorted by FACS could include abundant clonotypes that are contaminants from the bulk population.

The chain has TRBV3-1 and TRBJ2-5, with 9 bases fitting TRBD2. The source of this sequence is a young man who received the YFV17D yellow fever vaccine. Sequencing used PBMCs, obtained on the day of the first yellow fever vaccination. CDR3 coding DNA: TGTGCCAGCAGCCAAGGTAGCGGGGGATACGAGACCCAGTACTTC. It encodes CASSQGSGGYETQYF.